This TCR beta chain was profiled in a study of T cells after yellow fever vaccination (dated by TCRdb to about 2019). Regarding the research as a whole: The SMART-Seq v4 Ultra Low Input RNA kit was used to prepare libraries from fractions with low cell numbers. To track T-cell clones before and after primary and booster YFV17D yellow fever vaccination, bulk TCR alpha and beta repertoires were sequenced longitudinally. Two healthy male donors, one aged 18 to 30 and one aged 30 to 40 years, were included in the cohort. Blood samples were taken at several timepoints before and after primary and secondary immunization, and bulk PBMC replicates and cell subsets were isolated. General conclusions and limits of the study: Computational filtering was needed because FACS-sorted repertoires could contain abundant contaminating clonotypes from the bulk population. Compared with the primary T-cell response, the secondary T-cell response was faster but weaker, reaching its peak on day 5 rather than on day 15. Most clones expanded after primary vaccination were re-detected after the booster (about 95% of CD4 and about nine tenths of CD8), suggesting broad memory maintenance. A small share of clonotypes occurred in both CD4 and CD8 compartments, likely arising from convergent recombination. The study included only a couple of donors, which limits how far the findings can be generalized.

CDR1 and CDR2 (WNHNN, SYGVQD) derive from the germline V gene (reference sequence). From the cysteine through the phenylalanine, the CDR3 covers 16 amino acids. This entry keeps only the CDR3 DNA: 48 bases, framed from base 1. Unmatched junction bases come to 12, with V trimmed by 7 bases and J by 4 bases. The intended sense of this specimen's treatment or condition label: live attenuated yellow fever vaccine strain. At every blood-draw timepoint, two biological replicates of bulk PBMCs were collected. PBMCs were isolated from peripheral blood using a standard Ficoll-Paque protocol. TriZol was used to extract RNA from bulk PBMCs, CD4 and CD8 fractions, and dextramer-positive and dextramer-negative fractions. Synthesis of TCR cDNA relied on 5'RACE template switching, a step that introduced a universal primer site along with unique molecular identifiers. cDNA synthesis was primed from both the TCR alpha and TCR beta constant segments. Libraries were amplified in two PCR steps, with sample barcodes and sequencing adapters added in the second step. Libraries were sequenced on Illumina HiSeq 2500 (2x100 bp) or NovaSeq (2x150 bp). The original pipeline was this. Reads were demultiplexed and collapsed into UMI consensus sequences with MIGEC, and V(D)J alignment was performed with MiXCR. Vaccine-responding clonotypes were defined with edgeR using replicate PBMC samples, requiring FDR below 0.01 and a log2 fold change above 5 up to day 15. Bulk clonotypes were assigned CD4 or CD8 identity according to which sequenced CD4 or CD8 repertoire held them at higher abundance. TCRdb reprocessed the public reads (quality trimming at Q25 with fastp, clone calling with MiXCR) and kept in-frame beta chains. Entries are consolidated by CDR3 protein sequence, retaining the most common genes and DNA. The V and J calls were not made by the authors but by TCRdb's processing. Recorded for this sample are some 560,000 distinct CDR3 sequences; about 15% of them occurred a single time. Together, the top ten hold approximately 15% of the sample.

This clonotype has more than one count but fewer than ten. Its specific antigen is unknown. Nothing much larger sits one base from this clone, and base qualities are not available. The chain is encoded by TRBV10-1 joined to TRBJ2-3, and 9 junctional nucleotides match TRBD1. The receptor was isolated from a man younger than 30 who received the YFV17D yellow fever vaccine. The specimen was PBMCs, collected 5 to 6 days after the first yellow fever vaccination. The CDR3 region has the sequence CASTRTGEGWADTQYF. At the DNA level, the sequence is TGCGCCAGCACCCGGACAGGGGAAGGATGGGCAGATACGCAGTATTTT.